This T cell receptor beta chain was sequenced in a study of shared clonotypes between healthy human individuals (dated by TCRdb to about 2020). Notes on the research overall: The cohort comprised a couple of women and a few men aged 18 to 49 years. Per donor, three plates each were used for CD4 naive and CD4 memory, two for CD8 naive, and one for CD8 memory. To estimate repertoire size and how much clonotypes are shared between individuals, the study performed deep sequencing of blood TCR repertoires from a handful of healthy adults. Different laboratories and diverse techniques were used to prepare libraries and sequence TCR repertoires, to increase sequencing depth and limit assay-specific biases. Leukapheresis yielded between about 0.9 and 10 billion PBMCs per donor. Overall results and qualifications from the work: Compared with non-shared clonotypes, the clonotypes found in all four sorted-subset donors had higher generation probabilities. Sampling was restricted to blood, and TCR repertoires in tissues likely differ from the TCR repertoires found in blood. Naive subsets generally had larger estimated clonotype richness than memory subsets. The genetic and exposure-history diversity represented was limited by the small number of donors. Pairwise subsampling led to the expectation that sequencing depth would affect the degree of clonotype sharing among donors. Rarefaction of sorted-subset datasets indicated incomplete sequencing despite the large sequencing depth. Sharing across a few donors was observed for around 5% of naive CD4, 3% to 3.5% of naive CD8, roughly 2.4% of memory CD4, and roughly 0.4% of memory CD8 clonotypes.

The germline V gene encodes CDR1 MNHEY and CDR2 SVGAGI. The CDR3 numbers 16 residues from cysteine through phenylalanine. CDR3 DNA is the only sequence kept; it has 48 bases, read in frame from the first base. Germline trimming: 0 bases from V, 9 bases from J; junction bases outside gene matches: 11. Using the deep immunoSEQ assay, multiplex PCR amplified TCR CDR3 regions from genomic DNA. Extracted genomic DNA from each cell subset was distributed evenly across all wells of several immunoSEQ 96-well plates, and each plate was treated as a replicate. For sorted subsets, 200 to 250 ng genomic DNA, equal to 25,000 to 35,000 T cell genomes, was loaded into each replicate PCR. Purified libraries were measured with a Qubit 3.0 fluorometer, size-checked on a Bioanalyzer 2100, and measured again with the KAPA Library Quantification kit. A separate single-read 150-cycle Illumina NextSeq 550 flow cell was used to sequence each immunoSEQ 96-well plate. The study's processing was this. Because only junctional sequences without quality scores were contained in the immunoSEQ output, filtering matching that applied to full-length reads could not be performed. Sequences were annotated with PyIR, a Python wrapper for IgBLAST v1.9, and V/J genes and CDR3 were assigned using IMGT germline references. Reads were filtered out if the reads had weak V/J assignments (E-value above 1e-6), no CDR3, stop codons, out-of-frame junctions, or ambiguous translated residues. A V3J clonotype was defined by an identical inferred V gene, J gene, and CDR3 amino acid sequence. The percentage overlap between two repertoires was calculated by dividing the number of shared unique clonotypes by the size of the smaller repertoire. Three approaches were used to assess repertoire richness: RTK rarefaction, the Chao1 estimator, and Recon v2.1 estimates of unobserved clonotypes. Generation probabilities were computed with OLGA for all TCRbeta clonotypes obtained by the gDNA method from several donors. TCRdb provides this immuneACCESS table in a form limited to in-frame rearrangements. Some clones are lacking; in checked studies, under half of them reflect an unresolved V gene, and why the rest are absent is not known. That table furnishes V, J and clone size, whereas the DNA furnished D and trimming. Across this sample there are about 2 million clones, with roughly 94% seen only once. In total, the top ten clones hold roughly 1% of the sample.

Regarding this clone: Its target antigen remains unknown. No much larger clonotype is one base removed from it; base qualities were not supplied.

CD8 naive samples consisted of CD45RO-negative cells that were positively selected for CCR7, yielding a CD45RA+CCR7+ population without TemRA cells. Healthy HIV-negative adults with no recently reported acute infections or vaccinations were included as donors. Every donor was a Caucasian adult living in Nashville, Tennessee, USA. Blood was obtained by leukapheresis, after which PBMCs were separated by Ficoll-Histopaque density gradient centrifugation and cryopreserved in liquid nitrogen vapor phase. Purity and quantity of every magnetically sorted T cell population were checked by analytical flow cytometry. Each sorted fraction had its genomic DNA isolated and then quantified by UV absorbance on a Nanodrop 2000c.

The sequenced material came from naive CD8+ T cells sorted from blood. This sample's cell subset or site label indicates: CD45RA+CCR7+. This TCR came from a young man in good health. The chain is made from TRBV6-5 and TRBJ2-1, with TRBD2 identical over 7 junction bases. CDR3 protein: CASSYSRVTGGSEQFF. The sequenced DNA is TGTGCCAGCAGTTACTCGAGGGTAACGGGAGGCTCTGAGCAGTTCTTC.